One sample yielded the 20 T cell receptor beta chains listed below, sequenced in a study of OX40 agonist ivuxolimab in advanced cancers. Profiled with immunoSEQ multiplex PCR; TCRdb holds only in-frame clones, not every one. The sample records just under 85,000 clones, approximately 88% being singletons. The source material was CD4+ or CD8+ T cells sorted from blood, sampled in a trial of the OX40 agonist ivuxolimab. These receptors were collected from an adult with an advanced solid tumor such as melanoma, head and neck, liver or kidney cancer.

The gene calls are TRBV7-2 and TRBJ1-5, with D possibly TRBD1 on 5 matching bases. This CDR3 comprises 12 residues. V lost 5 bases to trimming and J lost 7 bases, with 9 bases between them. CDR1 SGHTA and CDR2 FQGNSA come from the germline V gene. CDR3 amino acids: CASSHTGQPQHF. CDR3 DNA: TGTGCCAGCAGCCATACAGGACAGCCCCAGCATTTT.

The rearrangement links TRBV5-6 to TRBJ1-5; weak D call: TRBD1 (6 bases). The CDR3 spans 13 residues. CDR1 is SGHDT, CDR2 YYEEEE, per germline. Trimming stripped 1 base from V and 8 bases from J, with 10 bases between. CDR3 region: CASSLRGAEPQHF. The CDR3 DNA sequence: TGTGCCAGCAGCTTGAGGGGGGCGGAGCCCCAGCATTTT.

This clone came up once. The chain recombines TRBV2 with TRBJ2-1; D gene uncertain. CDR1 and CDR2 from the germline V gene are SNHLY and FYNNEI. CDR3 length: 12 amino acids. Trimming left V 6 bases short and J 3 bases short, with 6 bases between. CDR3 protein: CASRPDYNEQFF. The DNA of the CDR3 is TGTGCCAGCAGACCGGACTACAATGAGCAGTTCTTC.

The rearrangement uses TRBV5-1 and TRBJ2-4, with D possibly matching TRBD2 (6 bases). The germline gives CDR1 SGHRS, CDR2 YFSETQ. Deletions cut 2 bases from V and 4 bases from J, with 10 bases between. This CDR3 contains 14 residues. The CDR3 spells CASSFPSEKNIQYF. As DNA, the CDR3 is TGCGCCAGCAGCTTTCCTAGCGAGAAAAACATTCAGTACTTC.

The rearrangement links TRBV27 to TRBJ1-6, with TRBD1 matching over 9 bases. Germline CDR1 reads MNHEY; CDR2 reads SMNVEV (reference sequence). J was trimmed by 11 bases and V by 6 bases; bases with no gene match: 11. The length of the CDR3 is 15 residues. CDR3 sequence reads: CASRPLGTGSTPLHF. Here the CDR3 DNA reads TGTGCCAGCAGGCCCCTCGGGACAGGGTCGACACCCCTCCACTTT.

This chain links TRBV5-1 with TRBJ2-7, with TRBD1 identical over 10 bases. Trimming took 2 bases from V and 5 from J; bases not matched to a gene: 7. CDR3 length equals 15 residues. The germline gives CDR1 SGHRS, CDR2 YFSETQ. The CDR3 DNA reads TGCGCCAGCAGCTTCCCTCGGGACAGGGGTGACGAGCAGTACTTC. As protein: CASSFPRDRGDEQYF. Complete variable domain (other parts from reference TRBV5-1 and TRBJ2-7): KAGVTQTPRYLIKTRGQQVTLSCSPISGHRSVSWYQQTPGQGLQFLFEYFSETQRNKGNFPGRFSGRQFSNSRSEMNVSTLELGDSALYLCASSFPRDRGDEQYFGPGTRLTVT.

The chain joins TRBV18 to TRBJ2-3; 8 nucleotides line up with TRBD1. The CDR3 extends over 15 amino acids. Germline CDR1 reads KGHSH; CDR2 reads LQKENI. Losses at the gene ends were 1 base for V and 1 base for J; bases not matched to a gene: 1. The CDR3 DNA reads as TGTGCCAGCTCACCACGACAGGGGCGCACAGATACGCAGTATTTT. The encoded protein is CASSPRQGRTDTQYF.

The J gene is TRBJ2-5, the V gene TRBV7-9, with 7 nucleotides matching TRBD2. V dropped 1 base and J dropped 2; count of bases not matched to a gene: 7. CDR1 is SEHNR and CDR2 is FQNEAQ in the germline V gene (reference sequence). The CDR3 has 16 residues. The CDR3 protein is CASSLGVAGYQETQYF. Written as DNA, the CDR3 is TGTGCCAGCAGCTTAGGGGTAGCGGGCTATCAAGAGACCCAGTACTTC.

The chain carries TRBV6-1 and TRBJ1-1, with D uncertain. Trimming pared 11 bases from V and 7 bases from J, leaving 20 bases between. Germline V gene lookup returns CDR1 MNHNS and CDR2 SASEGT. The CDR3 has 13 amino acids. The CDR3, as DNA: TGTGCCGTGTCGGCCGGAAAATATGATGAAGCTTTCTTT. Protein sequence: CAVSAGKYDEAFF.

The sample holds many counts of this clone. The chain recombines TRBV11-2 with TRBJ1-2; 7 bases are a match to TRBD1. After removal of 3 bases from V and 4 bases from J, the junction contained 5 bases not matched to a gene. Germline lookup yields CDR1 SGHAT and CDR2 FQNNGV. This CDR3 has 14 amino acids. CDR3: CASSFGQGGYGYTF. CDR3 DNA: TGTGCCAGCAGCTTTGGGCAGGGGGGCTATGGCTACACCTTC.

The chain carries TRBV5-1 and TRBJ1-1; 7 bases are a match to TRBD1. The germline CDR1 and CDR2 sequences are SGHRS and YFSETQ. The CDR3 totals 16 residues. Trimming took 4 bases from V and 4 from J; bases not matched to a gene: 13. The CDR3 loop reads CASSPTTGTARTEAFF. Here the CDR3 DNA reads TGCGCCAGCAGCCCAACTACCGGGACAGCGCGCACTGAAGCTTTCTTT. The whole variable domain, filled in from reference TRBV5-1 and TRBJ1-1, reads KAGVTQTPRYLIKTRGQQVTLSCSPISGHRSVSWYQQTPGQGLQFLFEYFSETQRNKGNFPGRFSGRQFSNSRSEMNVSTLELGDSALYLCASSPTTGTARTEAFFGQGTRLTVV.

This clone was picked up one time. The rearrangement links TRBV7-3 to TRBJ1-1; the D gene is possibly TRBD1 (6 bases). CDR3 length: 14 residues. V lost 5 bases, J lost 0 bases, and 10 bases lay in between. Per germline, CDR1 SGHTA and CDR2 FQGTGA. CDR3 region: CASSPGQMNTEAFF. The CDR3, as DNA: TGTGCCAGCAGCCCCGGACAGATGAACACTGAAGCTTTCTTT.

The chain couples TRBV6-1 to TRBJ2-5, with 9 positions matching TRBD2. Germline assignment: CDR1 MNHNS and CDR2 SASEGT. V gave up 11 bases and J gave up 8 bases; unmatched junction bases: 12. The CDR3 spans 13 residues. The DNA of the CDR3 is TGTGCCGGCTCCGGGGCTAGCGGGACAACCCAGTACTTC. Its translation is CAGSGASGTTQYF.

The count of this clone is one. The V gene is TRBV6-1, the J gene TRBJ1-5; D ambiguous. CDR1 MNHNS and CDR2 SASEGT come from the germline V gene. Trimming took 7 bases from V and 14 from J, leaving 21 bases between them. The CDR3 runs 13 residues. The CDR3 spells CASISVSGLVKHF. CDR3 nucleotide sequence: TGTGCCAGCATTTCAGTTAGCGGACTCGTCAAGCATTTT.

V is TRBV5-8 and J is TRBJ2-1; D is ambiguous. The CDR3 extends over 13 amino acids. Germline V gene sequence: CDR1 SGHTS, CDR2 YDEGEE. The V end was cut by 4 bases, the J end by 1 base, with 6 bases between. This chain's CDR3 is CASSQGSYNEQFF. CDR3 coding DNA: TGTGCCAGCAGCCAAGGGTCCTACAATGAGCAGTTCTTC.

The rearrangement uses TRBV30 and TRBJ2-5, with TRBD2 matching over 7 bases. The DNA end is a closer match to TRBJ2-7, so the J assignment may be wrong. Germline CDR1 is GTSNPN and CDR2 is SVGIG (reference sequence). The CDR3 totals 12 residues. CDR3 sequence: CAWRGGSYEQYF. The CDR3 DNA reads as TGTGCCTGGAGGGGGGGGTCCTACGAGCAGTACTTC.

This clone was seen once. This chain connects TRBV10-2 to TRBJ1-1; no reliable D call. The CDR3 covers 15 residues. Looked up from germline, CDR1 is WSHSY and CDR2 is SAAADI. V was cut by 2 bases and J by 0 bases, with 10 bases left in between. The CDR3 DNA sequence: TGCGCCAGCAGTGAGCTCAGGACCATGAACACTGAAGCTTTCTTT. The encoded protein is CASSELRTMNTEAFF.

For the CDR3, the DNA is TGCGCCAGCAGCTTGGCCACAGGGGGAAACACCATATATTTT. Amino acid sequence: CASSLATGGNTIYF. The V gene is TRBV5-1, the J gene TRBJ1-3; weak D call: TRBD1 (6 bases). The CDR3 contains 14 residues. V shed 0 bases and J shed 4 bases, with 8 bases lying between them. Germline V gene sequence: CDR1 SGHRS, CDR2 YFSETQ. Filled out from reference TRBV5-1 and TRBJ1-3, the complete variable domain reads KAGVTQTPRYLIKTRGQQVTLSCSPISGHRSVSWYQQTPGQGLQFLFEYFSETQRNKGNFPGRFSGRQFSNSRSEMNVSTLELGDSALYLCASSLATGGNTIYFGEGSWLTVV.

V gene TRBV11-2 combines with J gene TRBJ1-5, with D maybe TRBD1 (6 bases). The CDR3 has 13 residues. CDR1 and CDR2 from the germline V gene are SGHAT and FQNNGV. The V end lost 8 bases, the J end lost 5 bases, and 13 bases lay between the germline ends. The DNA of the CDR3 is TGTGCCAGCGGTCAAGGGGGAGATCAGCCCCAGCATTTT. Protein product: CASGQGGDQPQHF.

In its sample, this clone was seen a few times. This rearrangement joins TRBV5-1 to TRBJ2-2; 10 bases align to TRBD1. Germline-derived CDR1 and CDR2 are SGHRS and YFSETQ. The V and J ends lost 4 bases and 4 bases, in that order; junction bases with no gene match: 4. The CDR3 consists of 15 residues. In DNA form, the CDR3 reads TGCGCCAGCAGCCCGGGACAGGGGCGCACCGGGGAGCTGTTTTTT. Translated, it gives CASSPGQGRTGELFF. The variable domain in full, with the rest retrieved from reference TRBV5-1 and TRBJ2-2, is KAGVTQTPRYLIKTRGQQVTLSCSPISGHRSVSWYQQTPGQGLQFLFEYFSETQRNKGNFPGRFSGRQFSNSRSEMNVSTLELGDSALYLCASSPGQGRTGELFFGEGSRLTVL.